The clone carrying this T cell receptor beta chain was found many times. Germline V CDR1 and CDR2: SGHVS, FNYEAQ. This CDR3 comprises 13 residues. V lost 5 bases, J lost 2 bases, and 10 bases lay in between. Via MiXCR, TCRdb re-called the 5' RACE reads, giving one row per CDR3 protein. This table holds under 30,000 distinct CDR3 sequences, less than 3.5% found once. These data come from a study of spatial heterogeneity in lung cancer. Sample time point: sample taken at primary tumor resection. Sequencing of whole RNA from tumor, nontumor lung or frozen PBMC involved no sorting. The genes are TRBV7-6 and TRBJ2-7; D is undetermined. The material sequenced was PBMCs, taken at surgery. This receptor was obtained from a female donor with early-stage non-small cell lung cancer. CDR3 coding DNA: TGTGCCAGCAGCCTAGGTAGTACCTACGAGCAGTACTTC. As protein: CASSLGSTYEQYF.